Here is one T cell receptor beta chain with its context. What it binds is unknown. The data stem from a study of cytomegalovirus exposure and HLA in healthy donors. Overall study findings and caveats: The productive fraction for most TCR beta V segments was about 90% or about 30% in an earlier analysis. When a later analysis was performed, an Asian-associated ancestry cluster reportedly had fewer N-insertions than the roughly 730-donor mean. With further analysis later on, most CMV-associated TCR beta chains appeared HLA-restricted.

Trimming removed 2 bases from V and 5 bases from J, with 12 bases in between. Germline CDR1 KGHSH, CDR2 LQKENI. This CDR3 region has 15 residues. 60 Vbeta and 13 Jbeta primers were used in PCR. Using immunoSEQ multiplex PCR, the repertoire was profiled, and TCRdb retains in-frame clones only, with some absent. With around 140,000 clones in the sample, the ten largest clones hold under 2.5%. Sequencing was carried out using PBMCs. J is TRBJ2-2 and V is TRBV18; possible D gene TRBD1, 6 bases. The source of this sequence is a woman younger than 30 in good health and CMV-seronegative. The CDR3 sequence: CASSPDGQLTGELFF. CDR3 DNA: TGTGCCAGCTCACCAGACGGACAGCTAACCGGGGAGCTGTTTTTT.